Listed below are T cell receptor beta chains from one sample, sequenced in a study of neurological immune-mediated disorders. TCRdb passed the 5' RACE reads through MiXCR, listing each CDR3 protein once. The table lists tens of thousands of distinct CDR3 sequences, around 5.1% of them singletons. Sample: PBMCs. Receptors were obtained from a human donor with multiple sclerosis. The donor label of this sample is uncertain. The CDR3 runs from the conserved cysteine through the conserved F or W.

j_call: TRBJ2-7
v_call: TRBV20-1
cdr3_aa: CSARDLAEQAYEQYF

j_call: TRBJ1-1
v_call: TRBV7-2
cdr3_aa: CASSPAGPRTEAFF

j_call: TRBJ1-1
v_call: TRBV5-5
cdr3_aa: CASSYTGNTEAFF

j_call: TRBJ2-2
v_call: TRBV5-4
cdr3_aa: CASSLGRLSRTGELFF

j_call: TRBJ2-1
v_call: TRBV5-1
cdr3_aa: CASSLAGGLGNEQFF

j_call: TRBJ2-3
v_call: TRBV2
cdr3_aa: CASRVDTQYF

j_call: TRBJ1-4
v_call: TRBV4-2
cdr3_aa: CASSHPGANEKLFF

j_call: TRBJ2-7
v_call: TRBV10-3
cdr3_aa: CAISESPADEQYF

j_call: TRBJ1-4
v_call: TRBV10-3
cdr3_aa: CAISGTGPDEKLFF

j_call: TRBJ2-7
v_call: TRBV10-3
cdr3_aa: CAISVDRYEQYF

j_call: TRBJ1-1
v_call: TRBV5-1
cdr3_aa: CASSFYRGLGTEAFF

j_call: TRBJ2-1
v_call: TRBV29-1
cdr3_aa: CSFSLYEQFF

j_call: TRBJ1-6
v_call: TRBV7-9
cdr3_aa: CASSLEYPRHSPLHF

j_call: TRBJ1-5
v_call: TRBV12-3/TRBV12-4
cdr3_aa: CASSFDSLSNQPQHF

j_call: TRBJ1-2
v_call: TRBV18
cdr3_aa: CASSPGTGDHYGYTF

j_call: TRBJ2-1
v_call: TRBV20-1
cdr3_aa: CSAREGNSYNEQFF

j_call: TRBJ2-3
v_call: TRBV29-1
cdr3_aa: CSVEGLATSTDTQYF

j_call: TRBJ1-2
v_call: TRBV25-1
cdr3_aa: CASRQGVRGYTF

j_call: TRBJ1-2
v_call: TRBV5-1
cdr3_aa: CASSLRSAGKFNYGYTF

j_call: TRBJ2-5
v_call: TRBV14
cdr3_aa: CASSQDRGTQYF

j_call: TRBJ2-7
v_call: TRBV20-1
cdr3_aa: CSAVTGDGSYEQYF

j_call: TRBJ1-1
v_call: TRBV5-1
cdr3_aa: CASSSPSNTEAFF

j_call: TRBJ2-1
v_call: TRBV18
cdr3_aa: CASSAGQGGNNEQFF

j_call: TRBJ1-5
v_call: TRBV12-3/TRBV12-4
cdr3_aa: CASSSGQGKSQPQHF

j_call: TRBJ1-1
v_call: TRBV29-1
cdr3_aa: CSVGPGPMNTEAFF

j_call: TRBJ2-7
v_call: TRBV27
cdr3_aa: CASSIIPGGRSYEQYF

j_call: TRBJ2-7
v_call: TRBV19
cdr3_aa: CASSRTETYEQYF

j_call: TRBJ1-5
v_call: TRBV6-6
cdr3_aa: CASTLRTGNQPQHF

j_call: TRBJ1-1
v_call: TRBV5-1
cdr3_aa: CASSLDLLLEAFF

j_call: TRBJ2-7
v_call: TRBV9
cdr3_aa: CASSPISGYEQYF

j_call: TRBJ1-1
v_call: TRBV21-1
cdr3_aa: CASSKEGKMNTEAFF